A selection of T cell receptor beta chains follows, all from one sample in a study of blood T cell repertoires in COVID-19. The assay was immunoSEQ multiplex PCR, and TCRdb's table has in-frame clones only and misses some. The table records around 140,000 clones, roughly 88% of them present only once. The sequencing sample was made of peripheral blood. These receptors all stem from a man aged 55 to 70 with active or convalescent COVID-19. Each CDR3 is given with its conserved first and last residue. The D gene is left open where the match is weak. Not every row has a clone size; where given, it reads once, few, many or a size class.

clone size	D gene	V gene	CDR3 length	J gene	CDR3 protein	CDR3 DNA
.	.	TRBV11-2	14	TRBJ1-1	CASSLGGVNTEAFF	TGTGCCAGCAGCTTAGGTGGAGTGAACACTGAAGCTTTCTTT
.	.	TRBV6-5	15	TRBJ1-4	CASSSLGGIDEKLFF	TGTGCCAGCAGTTCGCTAGGAGGGATCGATGAAAAACTGTTTTTT
.	TRBD1	TRBV6-2/TRBV6-3	17	TRBJ2-3	CASSTDRVWRVTDTQYF	TGTGCCAGCAGCACCGACAGGGTTTGGCGGGTCACAGATACGCAGTATTTT
.	.	TRBV27	17	TRBJ1-2	CASSPIPQRGHPRGYTF	TGTGCCAGCAGTCCAATACCTCAACGGGGACACCCTCGGGGCTACACCTTC
.	TRBD2	TRBV12-5	16	TRBJ2-1	CASGPSGTSGYNEQFF	TGTGCTAGTGGCCCTTCTGGGACTAGCGGCTACAATGAGCAGTTCTTC
.	.	TRBV6-5	15	TRBJ1-5	CASSLAGTGDQPQHF	TGTGCCAGCAGTCTGGCCGGGACGGGGGATCAGCCCCAGCATTTT
.	TRBD1	TRBV9	15	TRBJ2-7	CASSVEGTGGYEQYF	TGTGCCAGCAGCGTAGAAGGGACAGGGGGCTACGAGCAGTACTTC
once	TRBD1	TRBV29-1	14	TRBJ1-1	CSVEGYRDRVGAFF	TGCAGCGTTGAAGGGTACCGGGACAGGGTTGGAGCTTTCTTT
.	TRBD1	TRBV7-9	14	TRBJ1-6	CASSLGTANSPLHF	TGTGCCAGCAGCCTGGGGACAGCAAATTCACCCCTCCACTTT
few	TRBD1	TRBV6-6	13	TRBJ2-7	CASSEYRGAEQYF	TGTGCCAGCAGTGAGTACAGGGGAGCCGAGCAGTACTTC
.	TRBD1	TRBV10-3	15	TRBJ2-5	CAISDRTGGAKTQYF	TGTGCCATCAGTGATAGGACAGGGGGCGCGAAGACCCAGTACTTC
.	TRBD1	TRBV29-1	14	TRBJ2-2	CSVEETGVTGELFF	TGCAGCGTTGAAGAGACAGGGGTAACCGGGGAGCTGTTTTTT
.	TRBD1	TRBV19	14	TRBJ1-3	CASSLTGTGNTIYF	TGTGCCAGTAGCCTGACAGGGACCGGAAACACCATATATTTT
few	TRBD1	TRBV5-1	14	TRBJ1-2	CASRRQGARYGYTF	TGCGCCAGCCGCAGACAGGGGGCGCGGTATGGCTACACCTTC
.	.	TRBV7-9	13	TRBJ2-3	CASSLPGLNTQYF	TGTGCCAGCAGCCTTCCAGGACTTAATACGCAGTATTTT
few	TRBD1	TRBV5-1	15	TRBJ1-2	CASSSGTGVNYGYTF	TGCGCCAGCAGCTCCGGGACAGGGGTTAACTATGGCTACACCTTC
.	.	TRBV2	14	TRBJ1-5	CASTGTFSNQPQHF	TGTGCCAGCACCGGGACATTTAGCAATCAGCCCCAGCATTTT
.	TRBD1	TRBV5-1	16	TRBJ2-7	CASSLFPGQGGYEQYF	TGCGCCAGCAGCTTGTTTCCGGGACAGGGTGGCTACGAGCAGTACTTC
.	.	TRBV30	15	TRBJ2-5	CAWRPRGQASRTQYF	TGTGCCTGGAGGCCGAGGGGACAAGCCTCCAGGACCCAGTACTTC
.	TRBD1	TRBV5-8	17	TRBJ1-1	CASRRTSGGTGVTEAFF	TGTGCCAGCAGGAGAACGTCTGGAGGGACAGGGGTCACTGAAGCTTTCTTT
.	.	TRBV9	14	TRBJ2-3	CASSVVSSTDTQYF	TGTGCCAGCAGCGTAGTTAGCTCCACAGATACGCAGTATTTT
.	.	TRBV12-3/TRBV12-4	12	TRBJ1-1	CASSPGQEWAFF	TGTGCCAGCAGTCCCGGACAAGAGTGGGCTTTCTTT
.	.	TRBV5-1	14	TRBJ2-7	CASSVQGTPYEQYF	TGCGCCAGCAGCGTTCAAGGGACACCTTACGAGCAGTACTTC
.	TRBD1	TRBV10-3	19	TRBJ2-3	CAISGPGRGTGGFTDTQYF	TGTGCCATCAGTGGTCCAGGGAGGGGGACAGGGGGCTTTACAGATACGCAGTATTTT
few	TRBD1	TRBV6-2/TRBV6-3	14	TRBJ1-5	CASSYGQGGQPQHF	TGTGCCAGCAGTTACGGACAGGGAGGTCAGCCCCAGCATTTT
.	.	TRBV5-1	15	TRBJ2-2	CASSLGHRNTGELFF	TGCGCCAGCAGCTTGGGGCACCGGAACACCGGGGAGCTGTTTTTT
few	.	TRBV4-1	14	TRBJ1-3	CASSQPLAGGTIYF	TGCGCCAGCAGCCAGCCTCTAGCGGGTGGCACCATATATTTT
.	TRBD1	TRBV7-2	14	TRBJ2-7	CASSFRQGAYEQYF	TGTGCCAGCAGCTTCCGACAGGGGGCGTACGAGCAGTACTTC
.	TRBD2	TRBV5-6	17	TRBJ2-5	CASSLGLAGIRGETQYF	TGTGCCAGCAGCTTGGGGCTAGCGGGGATTAGGGGAGAGACCCAGTACTTC
few	TRBD1	TRBV29-1	13	TRBJ1-1	CSVESGTGYEAFF	TGCAGCGTTGAATCTGGGACAGGGTATGAAGCTTTCTTT
.	.	TRBV2	14	TRBJ1-4	CASSGGLDWGKLFF	TGTGCCAGCAGTGGGGGCTTAGATTGGGGAAAACTGTTTTTT
.	.	TRBV28	15	TRBJ1-5	CASSLILNYDQPQHF	TGTGCCAGCAGTTTAATCCTAAATTATGATCAGCCCCAGCATTTT
.	TRBD2	TRBV9	16	TRBJ2-2	CASSLLAGAGTGELFF	TGTGCCAGCAGCTTACTAGCGGGAGCTGGGACCGGGGAGCTGTTTTTT
.	TRBD2	TRBV13	17	TRBJ2-3	CASSFVGLAGVEDTQYF	TGTGCCAGCAGCTTCGTGGGACTAGCGGGAGTTGAAGATACGCAGTATTTT
.	TRBD2	TRBV5-1	17	TRBJ2-2	CASSLDRLAANTGELFF	TGCGCCAGCAGCTTGGACAGACTAGCGGCCAACACCGGGGAGCTGTTTTTT
.	TRBD1	TRBV6-5	14	TRBJ1-2	CASSYTGQGIGYTF	TGTGCCAGCAGTTACACGGGACAGGGGATAGGCTACACCTTC
.	.	TRBV19	15	TRBJ1-5	CASSRVAGANQPQHF	TGTGCCAGTAGTAGGGTGGCAGGGGCCAATCAGCCCCAGCATTTT
.	.	TRBV19	13	TRBJ1-1	CASSISTDTEAFF	TGTGCCAGTAGTATTTCGACAGACACTGAAGCTTTCTTT
once	.	TRBV18	14	TRBJ2-5	CASSPPSIQETQYF	TGTGCCAGCTCACCACCGTCCATCCAAGAGACCCAGTACTTC
.	.	TRBV10-3	12	TRBJ2-3	CAISESEDTQYF	TGTGCCATCAGTGAGTCGGAGGATACGCAGTATTTT
.	TRBD1	TRBV6-5	13	TRBJ2-7	CASRPTGKYEQYF	TGTGCCAGCAGACCGACAGGGAAATACGAGCAGTACTTC
.	.	TRBV2	14	TRBJ1-5	CASTRTASNQPQHF	TGTGCCAGCACGCGGACAGCTAGCAATCAGCCCCAGCATTTT
.	TRBD2	TRBV27	16	TRBJ2-2	CASRPLAGGSTGELFF	TGTGCCAGCAGGCCCCTAGCGGGAGGGAGCACCGGGGAGCTGTTTTTT
.	TRBD2	TRBV5-1	16	TRBJ2-3	CASREPGTSGTDTQYF	TGCGCCAGCAGGGAACCCGGGACTAGCGGGACAGATACGCAGTATTTT
many	TRBD1	TRBV7-9	14	TRBJ2-1	CASTGDRTYNEQFF	TGTGCCAGCACCGGGGACAGGACATACAATGAGCAGTTCTTC
.	.	TRBV7-9	13	TRBJ1-1	CASSLVVNTEAFF	TGTGCCAGCAGCTTAGTCGTGAACACTGAAGCTTTCTTT
.	TRBD2	TRBV7-3	21	TRBJ2-1	CASSLKAMGLAGGTGINEQFF	TGTGCCAGCAGCTTAAAGGCCATGGGACTAGCGGGAGGCACTGGGATCAATGAGCAGTTCTTC
.	TRBD1	TRBV28	15	TRBJ2-7	CASSSGTGESYEQYF	TGTGCCAGCAGTTCCGGGACAGGGGAGTCCTACGAGCAGTACTTC
.	.	TRBV3-1/TRBV3-2	20	TRBJ2-3	CASSRRPGGSAKSGTDTQYF	TGTGCCAGCAGCCGAAGACCTGGGGGCAGTGCGAAAAGTGGCACAGATACGCAGTATTTT
.	TRBD2	TRBV5-5	17	TRBJ2-1	CASRYATSGSSYNEQFF	TGTGCCAGCAGATACGCGACTAGCGGGAGCTCCTACAATGAGCAGTTCTTC
.	.	TRBV28	11	TRBJ2-3	CASSLYLVKYF	TGTGCCAGCAGTTTATATCTTGTTAAGTATTTT
.	TRBD2	TRBV7-9	17	TRBJ2-2	CASSRLAGLTNTGELFF	TGTGCCAGCAGCCGACTAGCGGGACTAACGAACACCGGGGAGCTGTTTTTT
.	.	TRBV6-4	15	TRBJ2-2	CASSHEASYTGELFF	TGTGCCAGCAGTCACGAGGCTAGCTACACCGGGGAGCTGTTTTTT
.	TRBD2	TRBV5-1	17	TRBJ2-1	CASSFSHRTSGSNEQFF	TGCGCCAGCAGCTTCTCGCATCGGACTAGCGGGAGTAATGAGCAGTTCTTC
.	.	TRBV25-1	15	TRBJ1-4	CASSAEGKSNEKLFF	TGTGCCAGCAGTGCGGAGGGGAAGAGTAATGAAAAACTGTTTTTT
.	TRBD1	TRBV5-1	14	TRBJ2-5	CASSRETGKETQYF	TGCGCCAGCAGCAGGGAGACAGGGAAAGAGACCCAGTACTTC
.	.	TRBV9	14	TRBJ2-1	CASSVGQPYNEQFF	TGTGCCAGCAGCGTAGGACAGCCCTACAATGAGCAGTTCTTC
.	.	TRBV7-3	15	TRBJ1-1	CASSLSGDPNTEAFF	TGTGCCAGCAGCTTGTCAGGGGACCCGAACACTGAAGCTTTCTTT
.	TRBD1	TRBV4-1	16	TRBJ1-3	CASSRSDRVSGNTIYF	TGCGCCAGCAGCCGGTCCGACAGGGTCTCTGGAAACACCATATATTTT
.	.	TRBV25-1	13	TRBJ1-1	CASRDYRNTEAFF	TGTGCCAGCAGAGATTACAGGAACACTGAAGCTTTCTTT